The 18 T cell receptor beta chains given below trace back to one sample, sequenced in a study of blood T cell repertoires in COVID-19. TCRdb's table, derived via immunoSEQ multiplex PCR, lists solely in-frame clones and lacks some. There are tens of thousands of clones in the sample; 65% to 85% occur only once, and about 5% lies in the top ten. Specimen: peripheral blood. The receptors were sampled from a human donor in a cohort sampled during active COVID-19.

V usage is TRBV21-1 and J usage is TRBJ1-4; the DNA was not used to check the table's D call, TRBD1. TRBV21-1 is described as a pseudogene. CDR3 length equals 22 residues. The CDR3 nucleotides are TGTGCCAGCAACATCAGCCCTTATCCGGGACACAAGGCAGAGACAACTAATGAAAAACTGTTTTTT. This sequence encodes CASNISPYPGHKAETTNEKLFF.

The table lists this clone with a few counts. This chain links TRBV7-9 with TRBJ1-2; D ambiguous. This CDR3 comprises 15 residues. Looked up from germline, CDR1 is SEHNR and CDR2 is FQNEAQ (reference sequence). V gave up 2 bases and J gave up 8 bases, with 18 bases separating them. CDR3 in DNA: TGTGCCAGCAGCTTACCCTCCACAGCATCGGGGGGCTACACCTTC. Translated, it gives CASSLPSTASGGYTF.

This clone was counted only a few times. The chain joins TRBV6-5 to TRBJ1-1; unclear D gene. The CDR3 runs to 12 residues. Per germline, CDR1 MNHEY and CDR2 SVGAGI. V was cut by 6 bases and J by 7 bases, with 12 bases left in between. The CDR3 DNA sequence: TGTGCCAGCAGCCTAATTCAAATTGAAGCTTTCTTT. Its translation is CASSLIQIEAFF.

The chain employs TRBV7-8 and TRBJ1-2; TRBD1 aligns across 7 bases. Germline lookup yields CDR1 SGHVS and CDR2 FQNEAQ. With 5 bases clipped from V and 10 bases from J, the junction kept 13 bases outside the gene matches. CDR3 length: 14 residues. The CDR3 DNA follows: TGTGCCAGCAGCCGATTGCAGGGGGTGAGAGACTACACCTTC. It is translated as CASSRLQGVRDYTF. Supplemented by reference TRBV7-8 and TRBJ1-2, the full variable domain reads GAGVSQSPRYKVAKRGQDVALRCDPISGHVSLFWYQQALGQGPEFLTYFQNEAQLDKSGLPSDRFFAERPEGSVSTLKIQRTQQEDSAVYLCASSRLQGVRDYTFGSGTRLTVV.

This rearrangement joins TRBV7-2 to TRBJ1-5, with TRBD1 identical over 8 bases. The germline V gene has CDR1 SGHTA and CDR2 FQGNSA. The ends lost 5 bases at V and 6 bases at J; junction bases unmatched: 6. CDR3 length: 14 amino acids. The CDR3 nucleotides read TGTGCCAGCAGCGCAGACAGGGGAGGTCAGCCCCAGCATTTT. Encoded protein: CASSADRGGQPQHF.

The chain carries TRBV9 and TRBJ2-1, with 9 bases that match TRBD2. The V gene's germline CDR1 is SGDLS and CDR2 YYNGEE. The CDR3 has 15 amino acids. The V segment lost 6 bases and the J segment 1 base; nucleotides outside the gene matches: 5. The CDR3 here is CASTPTSGSYNEQFF. The CDR3, as DNA: TGTGCCAGCACTCCGACTAGCGGATCCTACAATGAGCAGTTCTTC.

Concerning this clone itself: The same CDR3 can be traced to other DNA sequences in this sample. The V gene is TRBV30, the J gene TRBJ2-7; D perhaps matches TRBD2 (6 bases). CDR1 is GTSNPN and CDR2 is SVGIG in the germline V gene (reference sequence). V gave up 0 bases and J gave up 2 bases, with 11 bases separating them. CDR3 size: 14 residues. CDR3: CAWSVPGGAYEQYF. The CDR3 DNA is TGTGCCTGGAGTGTCCCCGGGGGAGCCTACGAGCAGTACTTC.

The chain is built from TRBV6-5 and TRBJ2-1, with unresolved D. Germline V gene sequence: CDR1 MNHEY, CDR2 SVGAGI. Between the trimmed V and J ends, which lost 6 bases and 4 bases, there was a span of 4 bases. The CDR3 extends over 11 amino acids. The CDR3 loop is CASSRYNEQFF. The CDR3 nucleotides read TGTGCCAGCAGCCGGTACAATGAGCAGTTCTTC.

The chain is built from TRBV4-1 and TRBJ2-1; TRBD2 matches at 11 bases. This CDR3 has 17 residues. Germline CDR1 reads MGHRA; CDR2 reads YSYEKL. The V and J ends lost 4 bases and 7 bases, in that order; junction bases with no gene match: 12. The CDR3 DNA sequence: TGCGCCAGCAGCCGGGGGGGACTAGCGGTTTTAGGGAATGAGCAGTTCTTC. Translated, it gives CASSRGGLAVLGNEQFF.

The table lists this clone with a count of one. The gene calls are TRBV27 and TRBJ1-2; D uncertain. The ends were cut back, 5 bases at V and 8 bases at J, with 15 bases in the middle. There are 13 residues in the CDR3. Per germline, CDR1 MNHEY and CDR2 SMNVEV (reference sequence). The CDR3 DNA sequence: TGTGCCAGCAGTCCTACCCCCACGGGGGGCTACACCTTC. It specifies CASSPTPTGGYTF.

V is TRBV27 and J is TRBJ2-2, with TRBD1 as a possible D gene (5 bases). CDR1 and CDR2 (germline): MNHEY, SMNVEV (reference sequence). The CDR3 has 14 residues. Between the trimmed V and J ends, which lost 3 bases and 5 bases, there was a span of 10 bases. CDR3 loop: CASSFDSWTGELFF. The CDR3 nucleotides are TGTGCCAGCAGTTTTGACAGTTGGACCGGGGAGCTGTTTTTT.

This clone is a singleton in its sample. The V and J genes are TRBV21-1 and TRBJ1-5. TRBV21-1 counts as a pseudogene. This CDR3 comprises 16 residues. CDR3 DNA sequence: TGTGCCAACTTAGTAACTGGGGGGTTTAGCAATCAGCCCCAGCATTTT. Amino acids: CANLVTGGFSNQPQHF.

The chain links TRBV6-2 or TRBV6-3 to TRBJ2-7; a weak D match, TRBD2 (6 bases). The CDR3 consists of 15 residues. Germline V lookup: CDR1 MNHEY, CDR2 SVGEGT. Trimming stripped 4 bases from V and 5 bases from J, with 18 bases between. The CDR3 loop reads CASSFPRGGDNEQYF. The CDR3 nucleotides are TGTGCCAGCAGTTTCCCCCGCGGAGGGGATAACGAGCAGTACTTC.

The chain couples TRBV27 to TRBJ2-3; D possibly corresponds to TRBD1 (6 bases). Trimming left V 3 bases short and J 0 bases short, with 10 bases between. CDR1 MNHEY and CDR2 SMNVEV come from the germline V gene (reference sequence). This CDR3 has 15 residues. The chain's CDR3 is CASSFTTGSTDTQYF. The CDR3 bases are TGTGCCAGCAGTTTCACGACAGGTAGCACAGATACGCAGTATTTT.

The DNA of the CDR3 is TGCGCCAGCAGCCTGACGACAGGGAATCTCGTCACCATATATTTT. Translated: CASSLTTGNLVTIYF. The chain links TRBV5-1 to TRBJ1-3; 7 nucleotides match TRBD1. Germline V gene lookup returns CDR1 SGHRS and CDR2 YFSETQ. V dropped 4 bases and J dropped 9; count of bases not matched to a gene: 13. This CDR3 is 15 amino acids long.

The chain has TRBV4-1 and TRBJ2-7; D is possibly TRBD2 (6 bases). Trimming cost V 4 bases and J 6 bases, with 19 bases left between them. The CDR3 contains 15 residues. Germline CDR1 reads MGHRA; CDR2 reads YSYEKL. The CDR3 reads CASSPTGTGATEQYF. CDR3 DNA: TGCGCCAGCAGCCCCACCGGGACGGGAGCTACCGAGCAGTACTTC.

The chain employs TRBV5-6 and TRBJ1-6; the match to TRBD1 covers 7 bases. This CDR3 is built from 15 residues. Germline V gene lookup returns CDR1 SGHDT and CDR2 YYEEEE. Germline trimming cut 0 bases from V and 9 bases from J; bases unmatched to any gene: 6. CDR3 DNA sequence: TGTGCCAGCAGCTTGGCCGGGACAGCCGCTTCACCCCTCCACTTT. The encoded protein is CASSLAGTAASPLHF.

This rearrangement joins TRBV14 to TRBJ2-3; D gene ambiguous. V was trimmed by 1 base and J by 10 bases, leaving 6 bases between them. CDR1 is SGHDN, CDR2 FVKESK, per germline. This CDR3 region has 11 residues. Written as DNA, the CDR3 is TGTGCCAGCAGCCAAGCCCAGGCGCAGTATTTT. Translated, it gives CASSQAQAQYF.